The 3 T cell receptor beta chains given below trace back to one sample, sequenced in a study of shared clonotypes between healthy human individuals. Data came from immunoSEQ multiplex PCR; TCRdb stores just in-frame clones and leaves some out. This sample yields roughly 1.4 million clones, of which around 98.5% are seen a single time; roughly 0.35% belongs to the top ten. The sequenced sample consisted of naive CD4+ T cells sorted from blood. Subset noted: CD45RA+ positively selected. The receptors derive from a man aged 30-40 years in good health.

V usage is TRBV7-6 and J usage is TRBJ2-5; D not certain. Per the germline V gene, CDR1 is SGHVS and CDR2 is FNYEAQ. Trimming removed 5 bases at V and 5 bases at J, with 9 bases between. The CDR3 has 12 residues. The CDR3 nucleotides are TGTGCCAGCAGCCCGAGACCGGAGACCCAGTACTTC. This gives the protein CASSPRPETQYF.

The chain joins TRBV2 to TRBJ2-7; 7 bases map to TRBD1. The CDR3 covers 13 residues. Germline V lookup: CDR1 SNHLY, CDR2 FYNNEI. V was clipped by 5 bases and J by 6 bases; unmatched bases: 7. The CDR3 is CASSRQGWGEQYF. CDR3 DNA: TGTGCCAGCAGTAGACAGGGTTGGGGCGAGCAGTACTTC.

The chain combines TRBV15 with TRBJ2-3; D call uncertain. The CDR3 runs 11 residues. Germline lookup yields CDR1 LNHNV and CDR2 YYDKDF (reference sequence). Deletions cut 8 bases from V and 4 bases from J, with 7 bases between. The CDR3 coding sequence is TGTGCCACCTCACTCTCAGATACGCAGTATTTT. Protein product: CATSLSDTQYF.